The rows below give T cell receptor beta chains drawn from one sample of a study of cytomegalovirus exposure and HLA in healthy donors. Measured with immunoSEQ multiplex PCR; TCRdb has only the in-frame clones, and not every one. The data hold approximately 150,000 clones, with under 85% observed a single time. The sample consisted of PBMCs. The origin of the receptors is a man aged 45-60 years in good health and CMV-seropositive. The CDR3 runs from the conserved cysteine through the conserved F or W. D genes are given only for firm matches. Clone size appears in some rows only: once, few, many, or a class for an expanded clone.

.,TRBJ2-7,TRBV27,TRBD2,CASSPGAGDYEQYF,TGTGCCAGCAGTCCCGGGGCGGGAGACTACGAGCAGTACTTC
.,TRBJ1-1,TRBV6-5,.,CASTSRRRGGTEAFF,TGTGCCAGCACTTCTAGACGGAGGGGAGGCACTGAAGCTTTCTTT
.,TRBJ2-5,TRBV7-2,TRBD2,CASSFKRGGLETQYF,TGTGCCAGCAGCTTTAAGCGGGGGGGTCTCGAGACCCAGTACTTC
.,TRBJ2-1,TRBV2,.,CARSGGSSYNEQFF,TGTGCCAGGAGCGGCGGTAGCTCCTACAATGAGCAGTTCTTC
.,TRBJ2-2,TRBV15,TRBD1,CAINRDRGTGELFF,TGTGCCATCAACCGGGACAGGGGGACCGGGGAGCTGTTTTTT
.,TRBJ2-1,TRBV7-3,TRBD2,CASSPPTSGTGRSNEQFF,TGTGCCAGCAGCCCACCGACTAGCGGGACCGGTAGGAGCAATGAGCAGTTCTTC
.,TRBJ2-1,TRBV9,.,CASSVGGRGPYNEQFF,TGTGCCAGCAGCGTAGGAGGGCGGGGGCCTTACAATGAGCAGTTCTTC
.,TRBJ1-1,TRBV6-1,.,CASSVLGSKGEAFF,TGTGCCAGCAGTGTGTTGGGGAGTAAGGGTGAAGCTTTCTTT
few,TRBJ1-5,TRBV18,.,CASSPFRVDGGQPQHF,TGTGCCAGCTCACCTTTTAGAGTTGACGGGGGTCAGCCCCAGCATTTT
.,TRBJ2-3,TRBV7-9,TRBD2,CASSFISSGASDTQYF,TGTGCCAGCAGCTTTATCAGTAGCGGGGCCTCAGATACGCAGTATTTT
.,TRBJ2-7,TRBV2,TRBD2,CASSLSGRAREQYF,TGTGCCAGCAGTTTAAGCGGGAGGGCACGCGAGCAGTACTTC
.,TRBJ2-7,TRBV7-9,.,CSSSLEYGRRPYEQYF,TGTTCCAGCAGCTTAGAGTATGGGCGGAGGCCCTACGAGCAGTACTTC
.,TRBJ1-4,TRBV7-6,TRBD1,CASSYAGTGGATNEKLFF,TGTGCCAGCAGCTACGCCGGGACAGGGGGTGCAACTAATGAAAAACTGTTTTTT
.,TRBJ2-5,TRBV28,TRBD2,CASSFVPGLAEETQYF,TGTGCCAGCAGTTTCGTCCCGGGACTAGCGGAAGAGACCCAGTACTTC
.,TRBJ2-2,TRBV5-6,.,CASSLALGGGELFF,TGTGCCAGCAGCTTGGCTCTCGGAGGCGGGGAGCTGTTTTTT
.,TRBJ2-2,TRBV28,.,CASSLSTTNTGELFF,TGTGCCAGCAGTTTATCCACAACGAACACCGGGGAGCTGTTTTTT
.,TRBJ2-7,TRBV7-9,.,CASSLAGGPTYEQYF,TGTGCCAGCAGCTTAGCGGGGGGGCCCACCTACGAGCAGTACTTC
.,TRBJ2-1,TRBV18,TRBD1,CASSTTGVVEQFF,TGTGCCAGCTCAACCACAGGGGTAGTTGAGCAGTTCTTC